A selection of T cell receptor beta chains follows, all from one sample in a study of shared clonotypes between healthy human individuals. Sequencing was performed with immunoSEQ multiplex PCR; in TCRdb, only in-frame clones are kept and a portion is missing. The sample holds about 1.4 million clones; 96% are singletons and the top ten take 0.95% to 1.5%. Sequenced material: naive CD4+ T cells sorted from blood. The receptor source for this set is a man aged 30 to 39 in good health. Each CDR3 is given with its conserved first and last residue. D genes are given only for firm matches. Not every row has a clone size; where given, it reads once, few, many or a size class.

V	D	size	J	DNA	CDR3
TRBV7-9	.	.	TRBJ2-5	TGTGCCAGCAGCTTAATTTGGGAGACCCAGTACTTC	CASSLIWETQYF
TRBV11-3	.	.	TRBJ2-7	TGTGCCAGCAGCCCCGGTGGGGGCGGGCGGGGCGAGCAGTACTTC	CASSPGGGGRGEQYF
TRBV30	.	.	TRBJ2-7	TGTGCCTGGAGTGGGGGGAGCTCCTACGAGCAGTACTTC	CAWSGGSSYEQYF
TRBV5-6	.	once	TRBJ1-2	TGTGCCAGCAGCCCCCACAGGCAGTTTCACTATGGCTACACCTTC	CASSPHRQFHYGYTF
TRBV6-4	TRBD1	.	TRBJ2-1	TGTGCCAGCAGGGAACAGGGGTTTAAAGGGGATGAGCAGTTCTTC	CASREQGFKGDEQFF
TRBV6-5	.	.	TRBJ1-1	TGTGCCAGCAGTTACGGAGGTGGGGACACTGAAGCTTTCTTT	CASSYGGGDTEAFF
TRBV28	TRBD1	.	TRBJ1-4	TGTGCCAGCAGTAGCTACAGGGGGACAAATGAAAAACTGTTTTTT	CASSSYRGTNEKLFF
TRBV9	TRBD1	.	TRBJ1-2	TGTGCCAGCAGCTCCTCCTCAGGGGGAGGCTATGGCTACACCTTC	CASSSSSGGGYGYTF
TRBV11-2	TRBD2	.	TRBJ2-5	TGTGCCAGCAGCCTACGGTCTACTAGCGGGACGTACCAAGAGACCCAGTACTTC	CASSLRSTSGTYQETQYF
TRBV5-1	.	.	TRBJ1-2	TGCGCCAGCAGCTTGGAAGGAAGCTATGGCTACACCTTC	CASSLEGSYGYTF
TRBV18	.	.	TRBJ2-3	TGTGCCAGCTCACCACTCTCAGGGGCTAGCACAGATACGCAGTATTTT	CASSPLSGASTDTQYF
TRBV9	.	.	TRBJ2-1	TGTGCCAGCAGCGTAGGGCCCCGGGGGAGTGGTTGGGGTGAGCAGTTCTTC	CASSVGPRGSGWGEQFF
TRBV29-1	.	.	TRBJ1-2	TGCAGCGCTTTACCCTCAGGGCTTACTAACTATGGCTACACCTTC	CSALPSGLTNYGYTF
TRBV19	.	.	TRBJ1-5	TGTGCCAGTAGCCCCGGGCCATGGGGGGCTAGCAATCAGCCCCAGCATTTT	CASSPGPWGASNQPQHF
TRBV10-3	.	.	TRBJ1-2	TGTGCCATCAGTGAGTCGAGGGACAACCCCCCGGACTATGGCTACACCTTC	CAISESRDNPPDYGYTF
TRBV5-6	TRBD1	.	TRBJ1-5	TGTGCCAGCAGCTCTGGACAGGGGACGGGCAATCAGCCCCAGCATTTT	CASSSGQGTGNQPQHF
TRBV5-8	.	once	TRBJ2-7	TGTGCCAGCAGCTTCTTGAGTCGTCCGGCCCCTATCTACGAGCAGTACTTC	CASSFLSRPAPIYEQYF
TRBV18	.	.	TRBJ2-2	TGTGCCAGCTCACCACCGTCGGATGTTGGGGAGTTGTTTTTT	CASSPPSDVGELFF
TRBV11-2	.	.	TRBJ2-7	TGTGCCAGCAGCTTATCGAGACTCCACTACGAGCAGTACTTC	CASSLSRLHYEQYF
TRBV27	TRBD1	.	TRBJ2-7	TGTGCCAGCAGGCAACAGGGGGCATCCTACGAGCAGTACTTC	CASRQQGASYEQYF
TRBV28	.	.	TRBJ1-1	TGTGCCAGCAACCGGTATACTGAAGCTTTCTTT	CASNRYTEAFF
TRBV18	.	.	TRBJ2-7	TGTGCCAGCTCACCGGGCACCTCCTACGAGCAGTACTTC	CASSPGTSYEQYF
TRBV7-6	.	.	TRBJ2-3	TGTGCCAGCAGCTTAGGCCAGGCTCGCACAGATACGCAGTATTTT	CASSLGQARTDTQYF